This T cell receptor beta chain was observed in a study of human T cells and chemical hapten exposure. Study-wide context: A patient group, mainly female, showed alopecia areata, totalis or universalis. Overall study findings and caveats: Expanded TCRs clustered into significantly more large CDR3 similarity groups than controls, the analysis revealed.

On this clonotype: Its matching antigen is unknown.

The CDR3 loop spans 12 amino acids. V was cut by 5 bases and J by 1 base, with 5 bases left in between. Germline CDR1 KGHSH, CDR2 LQKENI. Time point defined: patch test 1, 2 weeks after DPC sensitization. As for treatment: therapeutic diphenylcyclopropenone sensitization with weekly scalp DPC. Extraction yielded total RNA from whole blood (unfractionated). Single cDNA molecules in the library carried unique molecular identifiers attached during preparation. TCRdb processed the RACE reads anew with MiXCR; each CDR3 protein has one entry. The data contain over 50,000 distinct CDR3 sequences, 11% of them singletons.

This sample comprised whole blood, obtained in connection with sensitization to the hapten diphenylcyclopropenone (DPC). This sequence joins TRBV18 and TRBJ2-5, with D hard to call. The sequence came from a woman aged 40 to 49 with alopecia areata. Some clones in this sample may be carry-over from other donors' samples. CDR3 loop: CASSVSQETQYF. The CDR3 DNA follows: TGTGCCAGCTCAGTCAGCCAAGAGACCCAGTACTTC.